The 32 T cell receptor beta chains in this list originate from one sample, sequenced in a study of technical replicates of blood from several donors. Some clones are missing from TCRdb's copy, which holds only in-frame ones; the method was immunoSEQ multiplex PCR. The top ten hold roughly 0.38% of the sample, which has roughly 80,000 clones, less than 95% seen once. The sample consisted of T cells isolated from PBMCs. These receptors were obtained from a human donor in good health.

The chain couples TRBV27 to TRBJ1-1; TRBD1 might be the D (6 bases). Trimming removed 7 bases at V and 6 bases at J, with 12 bases between. Per germline, CDR1 MNHEY and CDR2 SMNVEV (reference sequence). The CDR3 runs to 12 residues. In DNA, the CDR3 is TGTGCCAGCAAACAGGGAGTCGCTGAAGCTTTCTTT. Its translation is CASKQGVAEAFF.

This chain uses TRBV19 with TRBJ2-1; 10 nucleotides agree with TRBD2. With 5 bases clipped from V and 4 bases from J, the junction kept 5 bases outside the gene matches. CDR1 LNHDA and CDR2 SQIVND come from the germline V gene (reference sequence). The CDR3 has 15 amino acids. The CDR3 DNA sequence: TGTGCCAGTAGTCCTCTGACTAGCGGGTACAATGAGCAGTTCTTC. It yields the protein CASSPLTSGYNEQFF.

The CDR3 sequence: CASGPLRNTGELFF. The CDR3 coding sequence is TGTGCCAGCGGGCCTCTCCGGAACACCGGGGAGCTGTTTTTT. The chain is built from TRBV28 and TRBJ2-2; no firm D call. The CDR3 runs 14 residues. V lost 8 bases to trimming and J lost 1 base, with 11 bases between them. Germline V gene lookup returns CDR1 MDHEN and CDR2 SYDVKM.

This clone has just one count. This chain uses TRBV5-1 with TRBJ1-1, with D perhaps TRBD1 (6 bases). From germline, CDR1 is SGHRS and CDR2 YFSETQ. Trimming cost V 2 bases and J 1 base, with 6 bases left between them. This CDR3 contains 13 residues. DNA of the CDR3: TGCGCCAGCAGCTTACAGGGGAACACTGAAGCTTTCTTT. It is translated as CASSLQGNTEAFF.

This clone was recorded only once. V and J are TRBV10-3 and TRBJ2-5; D ambiguous. Germline CDR1 reads ENHRY; CDR2 reads SYGVKD. V was clipped by 0 bases and J by 3 bases, with 11 bases between them. The CDR3 consists of 15 residues. CDR3 region: CAISESVTYKETQYF. CDR3 bases: TGTGCCATCAGTGAGTCAGTCACGTACAAAGAGACCCAGTACTTC.

The chain uses TRBV19 and TRBJ2-1, with 14 nucleotides matching TRBD2. V was clipped by 3 bases and J by 3 bases; unmatched bases: 10. CDR1 and CDR2 from the germline V gene are LNHDA and SQIVND (reference sequence). There are 19 residues in the CDR3. The CDR3, as DNA: TGTGCCAGTAGTATTTTAGGGACTAGCGGGAGCGGGCACTACAATGAGCAGTTCTTC. This sequence encodes CASSILGTSGSGHYNEQFF.

The chain carries TRBV10-3 and TRBJ2-1, with 10 bases aligning to TRBD2. CDR1 and CDR2 from the germline V gene are ENHRY and SYGVKD. Losses at the gene ends were 3 bases for V and 8 bases for J; bases not matched to a gene: 7. This CDR3 has 15 residues. The CDR3 coding sequence is TGTGCCATCAGTGACCGGCTAGCGGGAGATCATGAGCAGTTCTTC. As protein: CAISDRLAGDHEQFF.

V usage is TRBV28 and J usage is TRBJ1-4; D is undetermined. Trimming took off 8 bases at V and 8 bases at J, with 12 bases between the two ends. CDR3 length equals 12 residues. Germline CDR1 reads MDHEN; CDR2 reads SYDVKM. CDR3 nucleotide sequence: TGTGCCAGCTGTAGAGTGGTCGAAAAACTGTTTTTT. Its protein product is CASCRVVEKLFF.

The chain uses TRBV6-5 and TRBJ2-2; 13 bases map to TRBD2. J was trimmed by 6 bases and V by 6 bases; bases with no gene match: 4. The germline gives CDR1 MNHEY, CDR2 SVGAGI. CDR3 length equals 15 residues. The CDR3 loop is CASRGTSGIPGELFF. Here the CDR3 DNA reads TGTGCCAGCAGAGGGACTAGCGGGATCCCCGGGGAGCTGTTTTTT.

V gene TRBV7-9 combines with J gene TRBJ1-1; 7 nucleotides align to TRBD1. CDR1 and CDR2 from the germline V gene are SEHNR and FQNEAQ (reference sequence). Germline trimming cut 1 base from V and 5 bases from J; bases unmatched to any gene: 10. The length of the CDR3 is 16 residues. CDR3 protein: CASSLVIGTVPTEAFF. CDR3 DNA sequence: TGTGCCAGCAGCTTAGTCATAGGGACAGTCCCTACTGAAGCTTTCTTT.

The chain carries TRBV4-2 and TRBJ1-5; 7 bases align to TRBD1. The germline V gene encodes CDR1 LGHNA and CDR2 YNFKEQ. V shed 1 base, J shed 5 bases, and the junction held 8 bases outside the gene matches. There are 16 residues in the CDR3. The CDR3 spells CASSQVQGVQDQPQHF. The CDR3 nucleotides read TGTGCCAGCAGCCAAGTCCAGGGGGTACAGGATCAGCCCCAGCATTTT.

This chain joins TRBV11-2 and TRBJ2-7, with TRBD2 matching 8 bases. The germline gives CDR1 SGHAT, CDR2 FQNNGV. This CDR3 comprises 16 residues. With V trimmed by 1 base and J by 3 bases, 8 bases remained unmatched. In DNA, the CDR3 is TGTGCCAGCAGCTTAGGGGGAGCTAGCGGGCACTACGAGCAGTACTTC. Its translation is CASSLGGASGHYEQYF.

The CDR3 loop is CASRLVSVDTIYF. In nucleotides, the CDR3 is TGTGCAAGTCGCTTAGTGAGTGTGGACACCATATATTTT. J is TRBJ1-3 and V is TRBV12-2. TRBV12-2 is reported as a pseudogene. The CDR3 is made up of 13 amino acids.

The chain carries TRBV19 and TRBJ2-5, with TRBD2 matching 16 bases. V lost 5 bases and J lost 5; bases outside the gene matches: 5. Germline V gives CDR1 LNHDA, CDR2 SQIVND (reference sequence). There are 16 residues in the CDR3. CDR3: CASSPGLAGGSETQYF. CDR3 DNA sequence: TGTGCCAGTAGTCCGGGACTAGCGGGAGGGTCGGAGACCCAGTACTTC. Filled out from reference TRBV19 and TRBJ2-5, the complete variable domain reads DGGITQSPKYLFRKEGQNVTLSCEQNLNHDAMYWYRQDPGQGLRLIYYSQIVNDFQKGDIAEGYSVSREKKESFPLTVTSAQKNPTAFYLCASSPGLAGGSETQYFGPGTRLLVL.

The V gene is TRBV7-9, the J gene TRBJ2-1; D might be TRBD2 (5 bases). CDR1 and CDR2 from the germline V gene are SEHNR and FQNEAQ (reference sequence). The germline V and J ends were trimmed by 6 bases and 6 bases, with 9 bases remaining between them. The CDR3 runs 12 residues. CDR3 bases: TGTGCCAGCAGTTACGGACTCAATGAGCAGTTCTTC. Residues: CASSYGLNEQFF.

J is TRBJ2-3 and V is TRBV11-3; D might be TRBD1 (6 bases). From germline, CDR1 is SGHNT and CDR2 YENEEA. V lost 1 base, J lost 2 bases, and 16 bases lay in between. CDR3 length: 17 amino acids. CDR3 amino acids: CASSLGIGDTYTDTQYF. The CDR3 nucleotides are TGTGCCAGCAGCTTAGGCATAGGGGACACCTACACAGATACGCAGTATTTT.

Here the CDR3 reads CASSQEWEPGNTIYF. The CDR3 DNA sequence: TGTGCCAGCAGCCAAGAATGGGAGCCTGGAAACACCATATATTTT. The V and J genes are TRBV14 and TRBJ1-3; D is undetermined. V shed 0 bases and J shed 2 bases, with 8 bases lying between them. The germline CDR1 and CDR2 sequences are SGHDN and FVKESK. This CDR3 spans 15 amino acids.

In regard to this clone: The same CDR3 can be traced to other DNA sequences in this sample. The CDR3 sequence: CASSVSEQYF. The CDR3 region has the DNA TGTGCCAGCAGTGTCTCCGAGCAGTACTTC. The chain recombines TRBV2 with TRBJ2-7; no firm D call. Trimming pared 4 bases from V and 6 bases from J, leaving 4 bases between. Germline V gives CDR1 SNHLY, CDR2 FYNNEI. The CDR3 is made up of 10 amino acids.

The rearrangement uses TRBV6-5 and TRBJ2-7; TRBD1 might be the D (6 bases). There are 14 residues in the CDR3. Germline V gene lookup returns CDR1 MNHEY and CDR2 SVGAGI. The V and J ends lost 0 bases and 4 bases respectively, with 10 bases between them. The CDR3 loop is CASSYSGQPYEQYF. The CDR3, as DNA: TGTGCCAGCAGTTACTCTGGACAGCCATACGAGCAGTACTTC.

In DNA form, the CDR3 reads TGCGCCAGCAGCCCCGTCCGGGGGAATCAGCCCCAGCATTTT. This encodes CASSPVRGNQPQHF. The chain has TRBV4-1 and TRBJ1-5; D is perhaps TRBD1 (5 bases). Germline V gives CDR1 MGHRA, CDR2 YSYEKL. This CDR3 comprises 14 residues. Trimming took off 4 bases at V and 4 bases at J, with 11 bases between the two ends.

This chain connects TRBV2 to TRBJ1-5; no clear D gene. The V gene lost 2 bases and the J gene lost 5 bases, with 10 bases spanning the gap. The CDR3 length is 14 residues. Looked up from germline, CDR1 is SNHLY and CDR2 is FYNNEI. CDR3 region: CASSEISVYQPQHF. Written as DNA, the CDR3 is TGTGCCAGCAGTGAAATTTCCGTGTATCAGCCCCAGCATTTT.

The V gene is TRBV5-1, the J gene TRBJ2-5; D may be TRBD2 (5 bases). The CDR3 sequence is 12 residues long. Germline CDR1 and CDR2: SGHRS and YFSETQ. Deletions cut 0 bases from V and 5 bases from J, with 5 bases between. CDR3 sequence (DNA): TGCGCCAGCAGCTTGGCGGGGGAGACCCAGTACTTC. Its translation: CASSLAGETQYF.

The chain joins TRBV4-3 to TRBJ2-3; 7 positions agree with TRBD2. The CDR3 length is 16 residues. Germline V gene lookup returns CDR1 LGHNA and CDR2 YSLEER. The V and J ends lost 0 bases and 3 bases, in that order; junction bases with no gene match: 6. CDR3 amino acids: CASSQDLAGYTDTQYF. The CDR3 DNA is TGCGCCAGCAGCCAAGATTTAGCGGGCTATACAGATACGCAGTATTTT.

The chain carries TRBV30 and TRBJ1-1; D call uncertain. The ends were cut back, 2 bases at V and 6 bases at J, with 10 bases in the middle. CDR1 GTSNPN and CDR2 SVGIG come from the germline V gene (reference sequence). This CDR3 is 12 amino acids long. The CDR3 bases are TGTGCCTGGAGTATACAGTCCCCTGAAGCTTTCTTT. Its translation is CAWSIQSPEAFF.

This clone was recorded once. V and J are TRBV27 and TRBJ1-5; the match to TRBD1 covers 8 bases. The J segment lost 7 bases and the V segment lost 6 bases, leaving 5 bases of the junction unmatched. Per germline, CDR1 MNHEY and CDR2 SMNVEV (reference sequence). The CDR3 loop spans 13 amino acids. The CDR3 reads CASRGTGIQPQHF. CDR3 sequence (DNA): TGTGCCAGCAGGGGGACAGGTATACAGCCCCAGCATTTT.

The rearrangement joins TRBV6-5 to TRBJ1-2; TRBD1 agrees at 7 bases. Per the germline V gene, CDR1 is MNHEY and CDR2 is SVGAGI. With 7 bases clipped from V and 10 bases from J, the junction kept 12 bases outside the gene matches. The CDR3 is 13 amino acids. The CDR3 here is CASTDGQGGFYTF. In nucleotides, the CDR3 is TGTGCCAGCACCGATGGGCAGGGGGGTTTCTACACCTTC.

This sequence joins TRBV30 and TRBJ1-1; D gene unclear. In germline, CDR1 is GTSNPN, CDR2 SVGIG (reference sequence). The CDR3 has 12 amino acids. With 1 base removed from V and 11 bases from J, the gap between germline ends came to 14 bases. The CDR3 coding sequence is TGTGCCTGGAGTGGTACCCCATTCGAGGCTTTCTTT. This encodes CAWSGTPFEAFF.

This chain connects TRBV28 to TRBJ1-2; D gene ambiguous. The germline V gene encodes CDR1 MDHEN and CDR2 SYDVKM. V was pared by 5 bases and J by 4 bases, with 11 bases between. This CDR3 region has 13 residues. In nucleotides, the CDR3 is TGTGCCAGCAGTAACAGAGGGAGCTATGGCTACACCTTC. This translates into CASSNRGSYGYTF.

The CDR3 DNA follows: TGTGCCAGCAGTTACGGGCAGAGGGCCTATGGCTACACCTTC. It yields the protein CASSYGQRAYGYTF. The rearrangement uses TRBV6-5 and TRBJ1-2; no clear D gene. Trimming pared 2 bases from V and 4 bases from J, leaving 11 bases between. From germline, CDR1 is MNHEY and CDR2 SVGAGI. CDR3 length: 14 residues.

This chain links TRBV5-1 with TRBJ2-7; 14 bases agree with TRBD2. The CDR3 length is 14 residues. V lost 7 bases, J lost 4 bases, and 4 bases stayed unmatched. Germline CDR1 and CDR2: SGHRS and YFSETQ. The CDR3 spells CASHWTSGRYEQYF. Here the CDR3 DNA reads TGCGCCAGCCATTGGACTAGCGGGAGGTACGAGCAGTACTTC.

The chain carries TRBV2 and TRBJ2-7; weak D call: TRBD1 (6 bases). Germline V gene sequence: CDR1 SNHLY, CDR2 FYNNEI. The CDR3 is 12 amino acids. V lost 8 bases and J 6 bases, leaving 14 bases between the germline ends. This chain's CDR3 is CASSTRGGEQYF. For the CDR3, the DNA is TGTGCCAGCTCGACCCGAGGGGGCGAGCAGTACTTC.

The V call is TRBV10-3, the J call TRBJ1-3; D is unresolved. The CDR3 length is 12 residues. Germline CDR1 reads ENHRY; CDR2 reads SYGVKD. V was pared by 10 bases and J by 4 bases, with 11 bases between. This CDR3 reads CATQEVGNTIYF. The CDR3, as DNA: TGTGCCACGCAGGAGGTGGGAAACACCATATATTTT.